This TCR beta chain was recovered during a study of regulatory T cells in long-lasting Graves disease. Study at large: Less than 3 months of antithyroid drugs had been taken by newly diagnosed Graves' patients.

Indicated time point: newly diagnosed GD, antithyroid drugs for less than 3 months. Researchers made the TCR library from RNA that was extracted from PBMCs. From each patient, roughly 9 milliliters of peripheral blood was drawn and collected into an EDTA anticoagulant tube. Trimming left V 5 bases short and J 7 bases short, with 12 bases between. Germline loops: CDR1 SGHAT, CDR2 FQNNGV. The length of the CDR3 is 13 residues. Researchers made TCR beta libraries by using iRepertoire HTBI primers and running Arm-PCR on CDR3 regions. TCRdb used MiXCR to reprocess the multiplex PCR reads, holding one entry per CDR3 protein. The sample comprises about 620,000 distinct CDR3 sequences, about 16% of which are singletons, and 18% rests with the top ten. Ten or more counts support this clonotype. These data also formed part of another study, on T cells in Graves' hyperthyroidism and ophthalmopathy.

The sequence was obtained from a woman aged 30 to 39 with Graves disease. Sequencing was performed on peripheral blood mononuclear cells (PBMCs), taken at new diagnosis, from a patient treated with antithyroid drugs. This chain connects TRBV11-2 to TRBJ2-1; D is unclear. CDR3 sequence: CASSRTRWNEQFF. Written as DNA, the CDR3 is TGTGCCAGCAGCCGTACCCGATGGAATGAGCAGTTCTTC. The complete variable domain, with remaining parts taken from reference TRBV11-2 and TRBJ2-1, reads EAGVAQSPRYKIIEKRQSVAFWCNPISGHATLYWYQQILGQGPKLLIQFQNNGVVDDSQLPKDRFSAERLKGVDSTLKIQPAKLEDSAVYLCASSRTRWNEQFFGPGTRLTVL.